This T cell receptor beta chain was identified in a study of shared clonotypes between healthy human individuals. Across the whole study: Plates per donor: three CD4 naive, three CD4 memory, two CD8 naive, one CD8 memory.

Note on this clone: Its antigen is undetermined.

The CDR3 has 14 residues. Germline values: CDR1 SQVTM, CDR2 ANQGSEA. V gave up 6 bases and J gave up 5 bases; unmatched junction bases: 13. Naive CD4+ cells were CD45RA-selected; the remaining cells were memory. This was a deep-level run. Assay used: immunoSEQ multiplex PCR; TCRdb lists only in-frame clones, some missing. Among about 1 million clones, around three quarters were seen once, and the ten largest hold more than 0.45%. Overall study findings and caveats: Non-shared clonotypes were found to have lower generation probabilities than the clonotypes that were shared by all four of the sorted-subset donors.

The chain is built from TRBV29-1 and TRBJ2-7, with 7 bases identical to TRBD1. This receptor was taken from a man younger than 35 in good health. Some clones in this sample may be carry-over from other donors' samples. What was sequenced was memory CD4+ T cells from PBMCs. The subset denotes: CD45RA-negative fraction. In DNA form, the CDR3 reads TGCAGCGTAGACACAGGGGACCCAGCTGACGAGCAGTACTTC. It yields the protein CSVDTGDPADEQYF.